The T cell receptor (beta chain) under discussion was sequenced for a study of cytomegalovirus exposure and HLA in healthy donors. A note on this clone: No antigen is known for it.

Study results and caveats: Donor immune exposure was known only as CMV serostatus.

Looked up from germline, CDR1 is MDHEN and CDR2 is SYDVKM. V lost 4 bases, J lost 6 bases, and 14 bases lay in between. The CDR3 spans 14 residues. The PCR ran on 60 Vbeta and 13 Jbeta primers. The repertoire was sequenced with immunoSEQ multiplex PCR; TCRdb's copy has only in-frame clones and lacks some. This repertoire includes about 32,000 clones. Sequenced sample: PBMCs. This TCR derives from a female donor in good health and CMV-seronegative. The rearrangement links TRBV28 to TRBJ2-3; D is possibly TRBD1 (5 bases). The CDR3 is CASSSVTAPDTQYF. The CDR3 DNA follows: TGTGCCAGCAGTTCCGTGACAGCCCCGGATACGCAGTATTTT.